What follows are 27 T cell receptor beta chains derived from one specimen sequenced in a study of long-term antiretroviral therapy in people with HIV. At the survey level, the v3.0 immunoSEQ assay was run. The data were produced by immunoSEQ multiplex PCR, yet TCRdb's version contains in-frame clones alone and is incomplete. The table shows 23,000 or so clones, with 76% occurring only once. This specimen was unsorted PBMCs, taken 0.5 years after starting antiretroviral therapy. These receptors all come from a middle-aged woman with HIV.

This clone occurred a few times. The CDR3 loop is CASSRYPGQGEETQYF. Here the CDR3 DNA reads TGTGCCAGCAGCCGTTATCCGGGCCAGGGGGAGGAGACCCAGTACTTC. This sequence joins TRBV7-9 and TRBJ2-5; 7 bases align to TRBD1. Germline CDR1 is SEHNR and CDR2 is FQNEAQ (reference sequence). Trimming took 5 bases from V and 5 from J; bases not matched to a gene: 14. The CDR3 loop spans 16 amino acids.

The table lists this clone with a few counts. The V and J genes are TRBV2 and TRBJ1-6, with D unclear. The V gene's germline CDR1 is SNHLY and CDR2 FYNNEI. Trimming left V 2 bases short and J 2 bases short, with 10 bases between. This CDR3 region has 16 residues. CDR3 residues: CASSEPRQTYNSPLHF. The CDR3 DNA reads TGTGCCAGCAGTGAACCGAGGCAGACCTATAATTCACCCCTCCACTTT. Filled out from reference TRBV2 and TRBJ1-6, the complete variable domain reads EPEVTQTPSHQVTQMGQEVILRCVPISNHLYFYWYRQILGQKVEFLVSFYNNEISEKSEIFDDQFSVERPDGSNFTLKIRSTKLEDSAMYFCASSEPRQTYNSPLHFGNGTRLTVT.

V gene TRBV4-3 combines with J gene TRBJ1-2, with D perhaps matching TRBD1 (5 bases). The ends were cut back, 0 bases at V and 4 bases at J, with 15 bases in the middle. CDR1 is LGHNA, CDR2 YSLEER, per germline. The CDR3 extends over 16 amino acids. CDR3 in amino acids: CASSQDRGLRSYGYTF. The CDR3 DNA follows: TGCGCCAGCAGCCAAGATCGGGGGTTGCGAAGCTATGGCTACACCTTC.

The chain joins TRBV7-6 to TRBJ1-5, with D unclear. Trimming left V 2 bases short and J 4 bases short, with 12 bases between. This CDR3 is 15 amino acids long. Germline loops: CDR1 SGHVS, CDR2 FNYEAQ. The CDR3 coding sequence is TGTGCCAGCAGCTTACAAACGGGAGCTAATCAGCCCCAGCATTTT. Translating it yields CASSLQTGANQPQHF.

The chain combines TRBV9 with TRBJ2-7; either TRBD1 or TRBD2 may supply D (5 bases each). This CDR3 region has 14 residues. Germline CDR1 SGDLS, CDR2 YYNGEE. Trimming cost V 9 bases and J 3 bases, with 19 bases left between them. CDR3 in amino acids: CATVGDSENYEQYF. In DNA form, the CDR3 reads TGTGCCACCGTGGGAGACAGTGAAAACTACGAGCAGTACTTC.

The CDR3, as DNA: TGTGCCCGGGCAACTAGCGGGGGCTACAATGAGCAGTTCTTC. It yields the protein CARATSGGYNEQFF. The chain links TRBV30 to TRBJ2-1; TRBD2 matches 11 bases. The ends lost 8 bases at V and 3 bases at J; junction bases unmatched: 6. This CDR3 has 14 amino acids. CDR1 is GTSNPN, CDR2 SVGIG, per germline (reference sequence).

This chain connects TRBV6-5 to TRBJ1-1, with D hard to call. CDR1 and CDR2 from the germline V gene are MNHEY and SVGAGI. CDR3 length equals 15 residues. Trimming left V 1 base short and J 1 base short, with 10 bases between. CDR3 sequence (DNA): TGTGCCAGCAGTTACTTCGGGAACTCGAACACTGAAGCTTTCTTT. Translating it yields CASSYFGNSNTEAFF.

The chain joins TRBV18 to TRBJ1-6; D not certain. Per germline, CDR1 KGHSH and CDR2 LQKENI. The CDR3 totals 17 residues. Trimming took off 3 bases at V and 7 bases at J, with 19 bases between the two ends. The CDR3 bases are TGTGCCAGCTCACCTAACGGACGGGCCACCACCAATTCACCCCTCCACTTT. Its translation is CASSPNGRATTNSPLHF. Filled out from reference TRBV18 and TRBJ1-6, the complete variable domain reads NAGVMQNPRHLVRRRGQEARLRCSPMKGHSHVYWYRQLPEEGLKFMVYLQKENIIDESGMPKERFSAEFPKEGPSILRIQQVVRGDSAAYFCASSPNGRATTNSPLHFGNGTRLTVT.

The J gene is TRBJ2-5, the V gene TRBV5-5; D is ambiguous. V shed 4 bases and J shed 5 bases, with 15 bases lying between them. Germline lookup yields CDR1 SGHKS and CDR2 YYEKEE (reference sequence). The length of the CDR3 is 14 residues. The CDR3 region is CASSPGSGLETQYF. The DNA for the CDR3 is TGTGCCAGCAGCCCCGGGTCCGGGCTCGAGACCCAGTACTTC.

The chain carries TRBV2 and TRBJ2-1, with D perhaps matching TRBD1 (5 bases). Trimming removed 5 bases at V and 5 bases at J, with 16 bases between. The CDR3 is 15 amino acids. Looked up from germline, CDR1 is SNHLY and CDR2 is FYNNEI. The CDR3 here is CASSKLDTLDNEQFF. The CDR3 DNA is TGTGCCAGCAGTAAACTGGACACGCTTGACAATGAGCAGTTCTTC.

This chain joins TRBV6-5 and TRBJ2-3; D is perhaps TRBD1 (5 bases). Germline V gene data show CDR1 as MNHEY and CDR2 as SVGAGI. V was pared by 7 bases and J by 1 base, with 15 bases between. The CDR3 consists of 15 residues. This CDR3 is CASKANLGGTDTQYF. The CDR3 DNA sequence: TGTGCCAGCAAGGCAAATTTAGGGGGCACAGATACGCAGTATTTT.

The V and J genes are TRBV7-2 and TRBJ2-7; 7 nucleotides line up with TRBD1. Per the germline V gene, CDR1 is SGHTA and CDR2 is FQGNSA. J gave up 2 bases and V 4 bases, and 5 bases lay outside the gene matches. This CDR3 spans 14 amino acids. The CDR3 coding sequence is TGTGCCAGCAGCTCCTGGGACAGAACCTACGAGCAGTACTTC. Its protein is CASSSWDRTYEQYF.

This clone was counted a single time. This chain joins TRBV14 and TRBJ2-1, with 12 bases matching TRBD2. Trimming removed 0 bases from V and 10 bases from J; junction bases left unmatched: 7. Germline V CDR1 and CDR2: SGHDN, FVKESK. The length of the CDR3 is 16 residues. This CDR3 reads CASSQDLLAGGLEQFF. CDR3 bases: TGTGCCAGCAGCCAAGATTTGCTAGCGGGGGGGCTGGAGCAGTTCTTC.

V gene TRBV4-2 combines with J gene TRBJ2-1, with TRBD2 matching over 10 bases. Germline V gene data show CDR1 as LGHNA and CDR2 as YNFKEQ. The junction had 6 bases not matched to a gene; V was cut back by 0 bases and J by 7 bases. The CDR3 contains 16 residues. Written as DNA, the CDR3 is TGTGCCAGCAGCCAAGATCGGAGCGGGGGGGCTAATGAGCAGTTCTTC. The encoded protein is CASSQDRSGGANEQFF.

This clone has a single count. The chain is built from TRBV7-9 and TRBJ1-6; no definite D call. Looked up from germline, CDR1 is SEHNR and CDR2 is FQNEAQ (reference sequence). This CDR3 spans 17 amino acids. The ends were cut back, 5 bases at V and 5 bases at J, with 19 bases in the middle. The CDR3 spells CASSPNLRSRDNSPLHF. The DNA for the CDR3 is TGTGCCAGCAGCCCGAACCTAAGGAGCAGAGATAATTCACCCCTCCACTTT. Complete variable domain (other parts from reference TRBV7-9 and TRBJ1-6): DTGVSQNPRHKITKRGQNVTFRCDPISEHNRLYWYRQTLGQGPEFLTYFQNEAQLEKSRLLSDRFSAERPKGSFSTLEIQRTEQGDSAMYLCASSPNLRSRDNSPLHFGNGTRLTVT.

CDR3 coding DNA: TGTGCTAGTGGTTCACAGGGGGAATCTGGAAACACCATATATTTT. Translating gives CASGSQGESGNTIYF. The rearrangement joins TRBV12-5 to TRBJ1-3; 8 bases line up with TRBD1. Trimming took 4 bases from V and 1 from J; bases not matched to a gene: 3. CDR3 length: 15 amino acids. From germline, CDR1 is LGHNT and CDR2 FRNRAP.

This sequence joins TRBV30 and TRBJ2-1; TRBD1 matches at 8 bases. From germline, CDR1 is GTSNPN and CDR2 SVGIG (reference sequence). This CDR3 region has 13 residues. Trimming at V came to 0 bases and at J to 6 bases, leaving 1 base not matched to a gene. This CDR3 reads CAWSVQGANEQFF. CDR3 DNA sequence: TGTGCCTGGAGTGTTCAGGGGGCCAATGAGCAGTTCTTC.

V usage is TRBV6-5 and J usage is TRBJ2-2; TRBD1 might be the D (6 bases). Germline V lookup: CDR1 MNHEY, CDR2 SVGAGI. This CDR3 contains 16 residues. Between the trimmed V and J ends, which lost 2 bases and 3 bases, there was a span of 13 bases. The CDR3 protein is CASSYDRTPYTGELFF. DNA of the CDR3: TGTGCCAGCAGTTACGACAGGACTCCATACACCGGGGAGCTGTTTTTT.

The rearrangement uses TRBV7-2 and TRBJ2-1, with 11 bases aligning to TRBD2. The CDR3 consists of 15 residues. The V gene's germline CDR1 is SGHTA and CDR2 FQGNSA. V was clipped by 5 bases and J by 8 bases; unmatched bases: 8. CDR3 DNA: TGTGCCAGCAGCGTATTCGGGACTAGCGGAGATGAGCAGTTCTTC. Its protein is CASSVFGTSGDEQFF. The whole variable domain, remainder taken from reference TRBV7-2 and TRBJ2-1, is GAGVSQSPSNKVTEKGKDVELRCDPISGHTALYWYRQSLGQGLEFLIYFQGNSAPDKSGLPSDRFSAERTGGSVSTLTIQRTQQEDSAVYLCASSVFGTSGDEQFFGPGTRLTVL.

This rearrangement joins TRBV5-6 to TRBJ2-5; D unresolved. The CDR3 loop spans 14 amino acids. Between the trimmed V and J ends, which lost 0 bases and 1 base, there was a span of 7 bases. Germline CDR1 reads SGHDT; CDR2 reads YYEEEE. The CDR3 coding sequence is TGTGCCAGCAGCTTGGGGGTCAGCCAAGAGACCCAGTACTTC. This codes for CASSLGVSQETQYF.

This rearrangement joins TRBV19 to TRBJ2-2; 12 bases line up with TRBD2. Germline V gives CDR1 LNHDA, CDR2 SQIVND (reference sequence). V dropped 4 bases and J dropped 5; count of bases not matched to a gene: 8. The CDR3 runs to 17 residues. The CDR3 nucleotides read TGTGCCAGTAGTACCCGGACTAGCGGGGTTGGGACCGGGGAGCTGTTTTTT. Translating it yields CASSTRTSGVGTGELFF.

The chain has TRBV4-3 and TRBJ1-2; D not resolved. There are 16 residues in the CDR3. The ends were cut back, 0 bases at V and 2 bases at J, with 13 bases in the middle. CDR1 LGHNA and CDR2 YSLEER come from the germline V gene. The CDR3 sequence: CASSQDWPAVNYGYTF. In DNA form, the CDR3 reads TGCGCCAGCAGCCAAGATTGGCCAGCTGTAAACTATGGCTACACCTTC.

The chain uses TRBV5-1 and TRBJ1-2, with 7 bases fitting TRBD1. Germline V CDR1 and CDR2: SGHRS, YFSETQ. V was clipped by 0 bases and J by 3 bases; unmatched bases: 2. This CDR3 spans 14 amino acids. CDR3 amino acids: CASSLARGDYGYTF. As DNA, the CDR3 is TGCGCCAGCAGCTTGGCCAGGGGGGACTATGGCTACACCTTC.

The rearrangement joins TRBV5-1 to TRBJ2-5, with 7 positions matching TRBD1. The CDR3 is 14 amino acids. CDR1 and CDR2 (germline): SGHRS, YFSETQ. Unmatched junction bases numbered 11, after V lost 5 bases and J lost 7 bases. CDR3 loop: CASRRDRDEGTQYF. The CDR3 DNA reads TGCGCCAGCAGGCGAGACAGGGACGAGGGGACCCAGTACTTC.

The chain uses TRBV6-1 and TRBJ2-7; D remains ambiguous. Trimming shortened V by 3 bases and J by 3 bases, and 15 bases separated the two germline ends. CDR1 MNHNS and CDR2 SASEGT come from the germline V gene. CDR3 length: 15 residues. The CDR3 DNA is TGTGCCAGCAGTGAGTGGGCCCAAAGAGGCTACGAGCAGTACTTC. Translated: CASSEWAQRGYEQYF.

The chain couples TRBV7-2 to TRBJ2-7; D possibly corresponds to TRBD2 (5 bases). This CDR3 comprises 14 residues. Germline values: CDR1 SGHTA, CDR2 FQGNSA. V was pared by 1 base and J by 0 bases, with 7 bases between. This chain's CDR3 is CASSLGGLSYEQYF. Written as DNA, the CDR3 is TGTGCCAGCAGCTTAGGAGGACTCTCCTACGAGCAGTACTTC.

This clone has a handful of counts. The chain has TRBV2 and TRBJ2-7; TRBD1 might be the D (6 bases). The CDR3 is made up of 12 amino acids. The V end lost 4 bases, the J end lost 4 bases, and 8 bases lay between the germline ends. CDR1 SNHLY and CDR2 FYNNEI come from the germline V gene. The CDR3 region has the DNA TGTGCCAGCAGTGGGGGACAATACGAGCAGTACTTC. It yields the protein CASSGGQYEQYF. Full variable domain (outside the CDR3, taken from reference TRBV2 and TRBJ2-7): EPEVTQTPSHQVTQMGQEVILRCVPISNHLYFYWYRQILGQKVEFLVSFYNNEISEKSEIFDDQFSVERPDGSNFTLKIRSTKLEDSAMYFCASSGGQYEQYFGPGTRLTVT.